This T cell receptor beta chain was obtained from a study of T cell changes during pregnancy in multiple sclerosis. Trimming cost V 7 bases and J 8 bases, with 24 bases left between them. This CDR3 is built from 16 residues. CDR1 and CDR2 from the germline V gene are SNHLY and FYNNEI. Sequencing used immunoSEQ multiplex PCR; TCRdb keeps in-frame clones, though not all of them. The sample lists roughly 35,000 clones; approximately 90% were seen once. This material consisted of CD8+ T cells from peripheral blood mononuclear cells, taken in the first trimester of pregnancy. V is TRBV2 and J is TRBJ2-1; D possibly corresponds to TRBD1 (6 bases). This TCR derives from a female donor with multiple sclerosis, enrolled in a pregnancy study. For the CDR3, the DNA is TGTGCCAGCAACGGAGATACGCCAGGGGTCTTCTATGAGCAGTTCTTC. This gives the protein CASNGDTPGVFYEQFF.